These 27 T cell receptor beta chains were sequenced from one sample in a study of blood T cell repertoires in COVID-19. Only in-frame clones appear in the TCRdb table, and some are missing; sequencing was by immunoSEQ multiplex PCR. The data contain more than 200,000 clones, more than 70% of them singletons. Material: peripheral blood. These receptors all come from a woman in her 40s who had recovered from COVID-19.

The chain links TRBV5-1 to TRBJ2-3, with D possibly being TRBD2 (6 bases). V was cut by 2 bases and J by 2 bases, with 12 bases left in between. The CDR3 is 15 amino acids. Per the germline V gene, CDR1 is SGHRS and CDR2 is YFSETQ. The CDR3 protein is CASSFAGMYTDTQYF. The CDR3 DNA reads TGCGCCAGCAGCTTCGCGGGGATGTACACAGATACGCAGTATTTT.

The DNA of the CDR3 is TGTGCCAGCAGCTTAGAGGGGGCTCGGAATAATTCACCCCTCCACTTT. Its protein product is CASSLEGARNNSPLHF. This chain connects TRBV7-2 to TRBJ1-6; 7 positions match TRBD1. Trimming cost V 1 base and J 5 bases; bases outside gene matches: 5. This CDR3 is built from 16 residues. CDR1 is SGHTA and CDR2 is FQGNSA in the germline V gene.

This sequence joins TRBV2 and TRBJ2-7; 11 positions match TRBD2. This CDR3 region has 14 residues. CDR1 is SNHLY and CDR2 is FYNNEI in the germline V gene. V was pared by 6 bases and J by 4 bases, with 5 bases of the junction left unmatched. As DNA, the CDR3 is TGTGCCAGCAGGTTCGGACTAGCGGGTTACGAGCAGTACTTC. Translated: CASRFGLAGYEQYF.

The chain couples TRBV6-5 to TRBJ1-1; D gene unclear. The CDR3 has 14 residues. Trimming pared 0 bases from V and 5 bases from J, leaving 10 bases between. CDR1 and CDR2 from the germline V gene are MNHEY and SVGAGI. For the CDR3, the DNA is TGTGCCAGCAGTTACTCGATTGGGAGGACTGAAGCTTTCTTT. Translating it yields CASSYSIGRTEAFF.

This chain connects TRBV11-2 to TRBJ1-4; possible D gene TRBD1, 5 bases. CDR1 is SGHAT, CDR2 FQNNGV, per germline. V lost 6 bases and J 2 bases, leaving 16 bases between the germline ends. This CDR3 is built from 16 residues. The CDR3 is CASRSGHGGTNEKLFF. The DNA of the CDR3 is TGTGCCAGCAGGTCAGGACACGGGGGTACTAATGAAAAACTGTTTTTT.

V gene TRBV10-3 combines with J gene TRBJ1-6; the D gene is possibly TRBD1 (5 bases). This CDR3 is built from 15 residues. Deletions cut 0 bases from V and 5 bases from J, with 8 bases between. The V gene's germline CDR1 is ENHRY and CDR2 SYGVKD. The CDR3 coding sequence is TGTGCCATCAGTGAGTCGAGCAGGGATAATTCACCCCTCCACTTT. Encoded protein: CAISESSRDNSPLHF.

The chain combines TRBV4-1 with TRBJ2-7; tentatively, D is TRBD1 (6 bases). Germline values: CDR1 MGHRA, CDR2 YSYEKL. V gave up 3 bases and J gave up 1 base, with 13 bases separating them. The CDR3 runs to 15 residues. The CDR3 DNA reads TGCGCCAGCAGCCACATGACAGGTCCGTCCTACGAGCAGTACTTC. It codes for CASSHMTGPSYEQYF.

This clone was detected once. The chain joins TRBV5-1 to TRBJ2-3; a weak D match, TRBD1 (5 bases). V lost 4 bases and J 4 bases, leaving 13 bases between the germline ends. This CDR3 is 14 amino acids long. Germline CDR1 SGHRS, CDR2 YFSETQ. Here the CDR3 reads CASSPDQGPDTQYF. The CDR3 DNA reads as TGCGCCAGCAGCCCGGATCAGGGCCCAGATACGCAGTATTTT.

This clone was counted only a few times. The DNA for the CDR3 is TGTGCCAGTAGTATAGGGGCCGGCGATGGCTACACCTTC. Translation: CASSIGAGDGYTF. This chain links TRBV19 with TRBJ1-2, with D unresolved. Trimming stripped 1 base from V and 6 bases from J, with 9 bases between. The CDR3 is 13 residues long. Germline V gives CDR1 LNHDA, CDR2 SQIVND (reference sequence).

The V call is TRBV24-1, the J call TRBJ2-7; a possible D gene is TRBD2 (7 bases). Per germline, CDR1 KGHDR and CDR2 SFDVKD. The CDR3 has 17 amino acids. The V end was cut by 3 bases, the J end by 2 bases, with 19 bases between. The CDR3 is CATSDHAPGGPTYEQYF. For the CDR3, the DNA is TGTGCCACCAGTGATCACGCTCCGGGGGGCCCGACCTACGAGCAGTACTTC.

The rearrangement uses TRBV6-1 and TRBJ1-2; TRBD1 might be the D (6 bases). The germline V and J ends were trimmed by 1 base and 4 bases, with 22 bases remaining between them. The length of the CDR3 is 18 residues. Germline CDR1 MNHNS, CDR2 SASEGT. In DNA, the CDR3 is TGTGCCAGCAGTGAAGTAATTTATTTAGCGGGGGCATCCTATGGCTACACCTTC. Translated: CASSEVIYLAGASYGYTF.

The chain is built from TRBV27 and TRBJ2-7; D gene uncertain. The CDR3 runs 15 residues. Trimming cost V 2 bases and J 0 bases, with 11 bases left between them. Germline values: CDR1 MNHEY, CDR2 SMNVEV (reference sequence). CDR3 region: CASSLRAEDSYEQYF. The CDR3 DNA reads TGTGCCAGCAGTTTACGTGCAGAAGACTCCTACGAGCAGTACTTC.

The genes are TRBV5-8 and TRBJ2-1; D may be TRBD1 (6 bases). Germline CDR1 is SGHTS and CDR2 is YDEGEE. V lost 4 bases and J 4 bases, leaving 21 bases between the germline ends. This CDR3 contains 17 residues. The chain's CDR3 is CASSDSGVRTGYNEQFF. For the CDR3, the DNA is TGTGCCAGCAGCGACTCAGGGGTCAGGACTGGATACAATGAGCAGTTCTTC.

The rearrangement joins TRBV18 to TRBJ2-7; no firm D call. CDR1 KGHSH and CDR2 LQKENI come from the germline V gene. The CDR3 is 14 residues long. Deletions cut 4 bases from V and 2 bases from J, with 12 bases between. Here the CDR3 DNA reads TGTGCCAGCTCACTTCCCCGTCCTACCTACGAGCAGTACTTC. Translating gives CASSLPRPTYEQYF.

This rearrangement joins TRBV30 to TRBJ1-6; D may be TRBD1 (5 bases). The V gene lost 3 bases and the J gene lost 8 bases, with 11 bases spanning the gap. The germline gives CDR1 GTSNPN, CDR2 SVGIG (reference sequence). The CDR3 has 13 residues. CDR3 sequence (DNA): TGTGCCTGGAGACCTGGGGGGGATTCACCCCTCCACTTT. Protein product: CAWRPGGDSPLHF.

The chain links TRBV7-9 to TRBJ2-5; 13 bases fit TRBD2. There are 18 residues in the CDR3. In germline, CDR1 is SEHNR, CDR2 FQNEAQ (reference sequence). Trimming cost V 1 base and J 5 bases; bases outside gene matches: 10. CDR3 nucleotides: TGTGCCAGCAGCTTAGAACCCCGGACTAGCGGGAGTTACGAGACCCAGTACTTC. This translates into CASSLEPRTSGSYETQYF.

This clone was counted once. This chain links TRBV6-5 with TRBJ1-2; 7 bases are a match to TRBD1. CDR1 is MNHEY, CDR2 SVGAGI, per germline. V dropped 8 bases and J dropped 6; count of bases not matched to a gene: 12. This CDR3 spans 14 amino acids. In DNA, the CDR3 is TGTGCCAGCCATAGGGGGCGAGCATCAGATGGCTACACCTTC. It translates to CASHRGRASDGYTF.

The chain uses TRBV7-9 and TRBJ2-2, with 10 bases fitting TRBD1. The CDR3 covers 17 residues. The J segment lost 3 bases and the V segment lost 1 base, leaving 5 bases of the junction unmatched. CDR1 is SEHNR, CDR2 FQNEAQ, per germline (reference sequence). CDR3 residues: CASSLGQGAMDTGELFF. DNA of the CDR3: TGTGCCAGCAGCTTAGGACAGGGGGCGATGGACACCGGGGAGCTGTTTTTT.

The CDR3 spells CASTQGGGFRNTIYF. CDR3 sequence (DNA): TGTGCCAGCACCCAGGGGGGTGGCTTTAGAAACACCATATATTTT. The chain employs TRBV7-2 and TRBJ1-3; 7 bases are shared with TRBD1. Germline loops: CDR1 SGHTA, CDR2 FQGNSA. The V gene end was trimmed by 7 bases and the J gene end by 5 bases; junction bases not matched to a gene: 11. The CDR3 consists of 15 residues.

This clone occurred a few times. J is TRBJ2-7 and V is TRBV11-3; the match to TRBD2 covers 9 bases. Germline V gives CDR1 SGHNT, CDR2 YENEEA. The CDR3 consists of 16 residues. The V and J ends lost 4 bases and 7 bases, in that order; junction bases with no gene match: 14. CDR3 sequence: CASSSSGTSLKREQYF. The CDR3 DNA reads as TGTGCCAGCAGCTCCTCGGGGACTAGCTTAAAAAGAGAGCAGTACTTC. The complete variable domain, with remaining parts taken from reference TRBV11-3 and TRBJ2-7, reads EAGVVQSPRYKIIEKKQPVAFWCNPISGHNTLYWYLQNLGQGPELLIRYENEEAVDDSQLPKDRFSAERLKGVDSTLKIQPAELGDSAVYLCASSSSGTSLKREQYFGPGTRLTVT.

V usage is TRBV24-1 and J usage is TRBJ2-3; TRBD1 agrees at 8 bases. The CDR3 spans 17 residues. V shed 4 bases and J 3 bases; nucleotides not matched to a gene: 11. Germline CDR1 is KGHDR and CDR2 is SFDVKD. This CDR3 is CATSDPHGQGVTDTQYF. CDR3 coding DNA: TGTGCCACCAGTGACCCCCACGGACAGGGAGTGACAGATACGCAGTATTTT.

This clone occurred a few times. This chain connects TRBV15 to TRBJ1-6, with D tentatively TRBD1 (6 bases). V was shortened by 0 bases and J by 8 bases, with 11 bases between the two germline ends. Germline CDR1 is LNHNV and CDR2 is YYDKDF (reference sequence). The CDR3 length is 15 residues. The CDR3 loop reads CATSRDRGADSPLHF. CDR3 nucleotide sequence: TGTGCCACCAGCAGAGATCGGGGGGCCGATTCACCCCTCCACTTT.

This chain connects TRBV2 to TRBJ2-2, with D possibly being TRBD2 (5 bases). CDR1 is SNHLY and CDR2 is FYNNEI in the germline V gene. Trimming pared 7 bases from V and 2 bases from J, leaving 14 bases between. The CDR3 runs to 15 residues. CDR3 in amino acids: CASNNEGQNTGELFF. The CDR3, as DNA: TGTGCCAGCAACAATGAGGGTCAAAACACCGGGGAGCTGTTTTTT.

The rearrangement joins TRBV19 to TRBJ1-1; D is possibly TRBD1 (6 bases). The V gene's germline CDR1 is LNHDA and CDR2 SQIVND (reference sequence). The CDR3 spans 15 residues. V dropped 5 bases and J dropped 5 bases, with 18 bases sitting between them. This chain's CDR3 is CASSEPTGPRTEAFF. CDR3 sequence (DNA): TGTGCCAGTAGTGAGCCCACAGGGCCGAGAACTGAAGCTTTCTTT.

The chain uses TRBV4-1 and TRBJ2-7; TRBD2 is a possible D gene (6 bases). The CDR3 contains 15 residues. CDR1 is MGHRA and CDR2 is YSYEKL in the germline V gene. V lost 1 base and J 3 bases, leaving 13 bases between the germline ends. CDR3 in DNA: TGCGCCAGCAGCCAAGGCAATAGCGGAAGCTACGAGCAGTACTTC. Protein: CASSQGNSGSYEQYF.

The rearrangement joins TRBV5-6 to TRBJ2-7, with 8 positions matching TRBD2. The germline V gene encodes CDR1 SGHDT and CDR2 YYEEEE. The CDR3 has 14 residues. V gave up 1 base and J gave up 3 bases; unmatched junction bases: 3. The CDR3 DNA is TGTGCCAGCAGCTTGATCGCGGGAGGCTACGAGCAGTACTTC. Translated: CASSLIAGGYEQYF. Full variable domain (missing parts from reference TRBV5-6 and TRBJ2-7): DAGVTQSPTHLIKTRGQQVTLRCSPKSGHDTVSWYQQALGQGPQFIFQYYEEEERQRGNFPDRFSGHQFPNYSSELNVNALLLGDSALYLCASSLIAGGYEQYFGPGTRLTVT.

The rearrangement links TRBV19 to TRBJ2-1; TRBD1 matches at 12 bases. Germline V gives CDR1 LNHDA, CDR2 SQIVND (reference sequence). After removal of 6 bases from V and 9 bases from J, the junction contained 6 bases not matched to a gene. This CDR3 is built from 14 residues. CDR3 region: CASSQGTGGSEQFF. The CDR3 DNA reads TGTGCCAGTAGCCAAGGGACAGGGGGCAGTGAGCAGTTCTTC.